The 13 T cell receptor beta chains presented below share a single source sample, sequenced in a study of CD8 T cells in ankylosing spondylitis. Study observations and caveats: It appeared that ankylosing spondylitis blood was characterized by a TCR beta motif of under ten highly homologous variants.

No antigens are known for them. TCRdb recomputed calls from the 5' RACE reads with MiXCR, one row per CDR3 protein. This sample has 700,000 or so distinct CDR3 sequences, with over 15% found just once. Sample: blood, either unsorted or a sorted T cell fraction (not recorded which). These receptors came from a male donor with ankylosing spondylitis.

The table lists this clonotype with a few counts. This chain links TRBV5-1 with TRBJ1-6; D remains unclear. CDR1 and CDR2 from the germline V gene are SGHRS and YFSETQ. The ends were cut back, 4 bases at V and 0 bases at J, with 14 bases in the middle. The length of the CDR3 is 17 residues. The CDR3 protein is CASSPRARSSYNSPLHF. CDR3 nucleotides: TGCGCCAGCAGCCCACGGGCGAGAAGCTCCTATAATTCACCCCTCCACTTT.

In its sample, this clonotype was seen a few times. The chain is built from TRBV25-1 and TRBJ1-2; maybe TRBD1 (5 bases). Germline V gene data show CDR1 as MGHDK and CDR2 as SYGVNS. V dropped 2 bases and J dropped 13 bases, with 11 bases sitting between them. The CDR3 runs 11 residues. This CDR3 is CASSEGAASTF. Here the CDR3 DNA reads TGTGCCAGCAGTGAAGGGGCCGCTAGCACCTTC.

This clonotype came up a few times. This chain uses TRBV12-3 or TRBV12-4 with TRBJ1-1; 10 bases are a match to TRBD1. This CDR3 is built from 15 residues. The V segment lost 6 bases and the J segment 1 base; nucleotides outside the gene matches: 5. In DNA, the CDR3 is TGTGCCAGCAGGACGGGACAGGGGAAGAACACTGAAGCTTTCTTT. It translates to CASRTGQGKNTEAFF.

The chain recombines TRBV20-1 with TRBJ2-7, with unresolved D. Germline V gene lookup returns CDR1 DFQATT and CDR2 SNEGSKA (reference sequence). The V end lost 7 bases, the J end lost 0 bases, and 7 bases lay between the germline ends. The CDR3 length is 11 residues. The CDR3 is CSVPFSYEQYF. In nucleotides, the CDR3 is TGCAGTGTCCCATTCTCCTACGAGCAGTACTTC.

This clonotype was counted ten times or more. An end of the junction differs from the germline gene, which may be a read error. The rearrangement joins TRBV3-1 to TRBJ2-2, with TRBD2 identical over 13 bases. The CDR3 has 18 amino acids. Germline V gene sequence: CDR1 LGHDT, CDR2 YNNKEL (reference sequence). CDR3 sequence reads: CASSPRLAGGPNTGELFF. CDR3 in DNA: TGCGCCAGCAGCCCAAGACTAGCGGGGGGTCCGAACACCGGGGAGCTGTTTTTT.

This clonotype was detected many times. The genes are TRBV12-3 or TRBV12-4 and TRBJ2-5, with unresolved D. V lost 0 bases and J 3 bases, leaving 5 bases between the germline ends. This CDR3 spans 13 amino acids. CDR3 in amino acids: CASSLAVEETQYF. The CDR3 nucleotides are TGTGCCAGCAGTTTAGCAGTAGAAGAGACCCAGTACTTC.

The CDR3 loop reads CAISESGGPVDTQYF. CDR3 nucleotides: TGTGCCATCAGTGAGTCGGGAGGTCCGGTAGATACGCAGTATTTT. This chain joins TRBV10-3 and TRBJ2-3, with a tentative D call TRBD2 (6 bases). There are 15 residues in the CDR3. The ends were cut back, 0 bases at V and 5 bases at J, with 12 bases in the middle. Germline loops: CDR1 ENHRY, CDR2 SYGVKD.

This clonotype appeared a few times. The rearrangement links TRBV7-2 to TRBJ1-3; D unresolved. This CDR3 has 14 residues. The V gene's germline CDR1 is SGHTA and CDR2 FQGNSA. With 5 bases removed from V and 2 bases from J, the gap between germline ends came to 10 bases. DNA of the CDR3: TGTGCCAGCAGCCGATTGACTACTGGAAACACCATATATTTT. It is translated as CASSRLTTGNTIYF.

Many counts were recorded for this clonotype. V gene TRBV5-1 combines with J gene TRBJ2-5; a possible D gene is TRBD2 (7 bases). This CDR3 is 14 amino acids long. The ends were cut back, 7 bases at V and 2 bases at J, with 15 bases in the middle. Germline CDR1 is SGHRS and CDR2 is YFSETQ. In DNA form, the CDR3 reads TGCGCCAGCGGGGGGGCTAGCGGACAAGAGACCCAGTACTTC. Translated, it gives CASGGASGQETQYF. Full variable domain (missing parts from reference TRBV5-1 and TRBJ2-5): KAGVTQTPRYLIKTRGQQVTLSCSPISGHRSVSWYQQTPGQGLQFLFEYFSETQRNKGNFPGRFSGRQFSNSRSEMNVSTLELGDSALYLCASGGASGQETQYFGPGTRLLVL.

In its sample, this clonotype was seen a few times. This CDR3 reads CASSILLAGGVGMKDDTQYF. The CDR3 DNA sequence: TGTGCCAGTAGTATTCTTCTAGCGGGAGGAGTTGGTATGAAGGATGATACGCAGTATTTT. V is TRBV19 and J is TRBJ2-3; TRBD2 matches at 11 bases. Germline lookup yields CDR1 LNHDA and CDR2 SQIVND (reference sequence). The CDR3 runs 20 residues. V was clipped by 3 bases and J by 6 bases; unmatched bases: 20.

This chain connects TRBV4-2 to TRBJ2-1; D is perhaps TRBD2 (5 bases). V lost 3 bases to trimming and J lost 0 bases, with 21 bases between them. The CDR3 extends over 19 amino acids. Germline V gene data show CDR1 as LGHNA and CDR2 as YNFKEQ. The CDR3: CASSQALRVAPSSYNEQFF. CDR3 in DNA: TGTGCCAGCAGCCAGGCCCTGAGGGTAGCGCCAAGCTCCTACAATGAGCAGTTCTTC.

This clonotype was counted between two and nine times. The V and J genes are TRBV24-1 and TRBJ2-2, with a weak D call TRBD1 (6 bases). V was clipped by 5 bases and J by 5 bases, with 17 bases between them. The length of the CDR3 is 16 residues. Germline CDR1 is KGHDR and CDR2 is SFDVKD. CDR3: CATSARSLGGTGELFF. In DNA, the CDR3 is TGTGCCACCAGTGCCCGCAGTCTAGGGGGAACCGGGGAGCTGTTTTTT.

This chain connects TRBV2 to TRBJ2-7, with D perhaps TRBD2 (6 bases). This CDR3 comprises 16 residues. Trimming left V 3 bases short and J 0 bases short, with 15 bases between. Per germline, CDR1 SNHLY and CDR2 FYNNEI. CDR3 protein: CASSDDLGGVSYEQYF. In DNA form, the CDR3 reads TGTGCCAGCAGTGACGACTTGGGCGGGGTCTCCTACGAGCAGTACTTC.